This T cell receptor (beta chain) was captured by sequencing in a study of blood T cell repertoires in COVID-19. Study information: Cohort 3 recovery required two negative PCRs, clearance, or symptom resolution. Collection of acute and convalescent COVID-19 samples took place in the United States, Italy and Spain.

Assay: immunoSEQ multiplex PCR; the TCRdb copy retains only in-frame clones and omits some. The table includes 250,000 to 300,000 clones, around 89% detected once. Participants were aged 18 to 89 years from roughly 25 US areas. Participants had their cohort set by participant-reported clinical history. This clonotype was sampled from a woman aged 55 to 70 in a cohort exposed to, infected with or recovered from COVID-19 (not recorded which). The source material was PBMCs or T cells enriched from blood (not recorded which).

The CDR3 region is CAISESGRSDTQYF. Written as DNA, the CDR3 is TGTGCCATCAGTGAGAGCGGGAGATCGGATACGCAGTATTTT. V and J are TRBV10-3 and TRBJ2-3; 8 positions match TRBD2. J lost 6 bases, V lost 2 bases, and 4 bases had no gene match. From germline, CDR1 is ENHRY and CDR2 SYGVKD. This CDR3 comprises 14 residues.